This T cell receptor beta chain originates from a study of cytomegalovirus exposure and HLA in healthy donors. Study-wide background: Earlier results showed 117 million unique TCR beta sequences derived from roughly 190 million T cells.

General study results and limits: Many donors shared some public TCRs, even though most TCR sequences were rare. Association with HLA alleles at 0.05 false discovery rate was found for 16,951 TCR beta sequences in a later analysis.

PCR was performed using 60 Vbeta and 13 Jbeta primers. Produced via immunoSEQ multiplex PCR; TCRdb's table is partial and in-frame only. This repertoire includes around 75,000 clones. From germline, CDR1 is MNHNS and CDR2 SASEGT. J lost 0 bases, V lost 7 bases, and 3 bases had no gene match. CDR3 length equals 14 residues. As to this clone: Its target is not known.

The TCR sequence derives from a man aged 40-55 years in good health and CMV-seronegative. Sequenced input: PBMCs. This chain connects TRBV6-1 to TRBJ1-1; 9 bases align to TRBD1. The CDR3 DNA follows: TGTGCCAGCACCTGGGACAGGGTGAACACTGAAGCTTTCTTT. It codes for CASTWDRVNTEAFF.